The sequence of this TCR beta chain was determined in a study of blood T cell repertoires in COVID-19 (dated by TCRdb to 2018 to 2021). Context from the whole study: The collaborator samples originated in the United States, Italy and Spain and spanned the acute and convalescent phases of COVID-19. Subjects who had been exposed to COVID-19, were actively infected with it, or had recovered from it provided the deeply sampled blood TCRbeta repertoires that made up the dataset. Samples were obtained from the ongoing ImmuneRACE study (first 160 participants) and from approximately 1,200 subjects provided by 6 global collaborators. The prospective study material was composed of cDNA or gDNA derived from T cells, B-cell-depleted T cells, or PBMCs. Nearly every sample came with metadata listing a de-identified subject ID, COVID-19 status, age in years and sex. Where available, HLA class I and class II types were obtained from metadata supplied by the sample provider rather than from assay-based typing. The repertoires were released in a freely available public database intended as a resource for research on the immune response to SARS-CoV-2. Results and caveats for the whole study, not just this receptor: How much clinical and demographic metadata was included differed by source and by participant, and the metadata was provided uncurated.

Worth noting for this clone: Its antigen is still unknown. One base away there is no much larger clone; base qualities are not given.

V loses 4 bases at its end and J loses 2 bases; junction bases beyond the gene matches: 5. Spanning cysteine to phenylalanine, the CDR3 consists of 16 amino acids. The kept DNA is CDR3 alone, 48 bases in frame from the first base. CDR1 SGDLS and CDR2 YYNGEE were looked up in the germline V gene. Each collaborating institution followed its own protocols to collect whole blood in K2EDTA tubes. For TCRbeta analysis, collaborators shipped samples in one of three forms: frozen whole blood, isolated PBMCs, or DNA extracted from either of those sample types. TCRbeta CDR3 regions were amplified from genomic DNA using the immunoSEQ Assay, a bias-controlled multiplex PCR. As for the authors' bioinformatics: Nucleated cell counts per sample were estimated from amplification of reference gene primers within the assay. To quantify the absolute abundance of each unique TCRbeta CDR3 rearrangement, sequence reads were collapsed and filtered. Productive Simpson clonality was computed per sample as the square root of Simpson's diversity index over productive rearrangements. TCRdb limited this immuneACCESS table to in-frame rearrangements with V and J called. A share of clones is missing; checked studies link under half to unresolved V genes, and the rest is unexplained. D and trimming come from the DNA, and the V and J calls and clone size come from that table. This sample lists 70,000 to 85,000 clones; roughly 88% were detected once. Of the sample, around 2.5% falls within the top ten clones.

This TCR came from a man between 65 and 79 years old with active or convalescent COVID-19. Sequencing was done on a sample of peripheral blood. This sequence uses TRBV9 and TRBJ1-3; 11 nucleotides in the junction match TRBD1. The CDR3 protein is CASSTPGQGAGNTIYF. The nucleotide sequence is TGTGCCAGCAGCACCCCGGGACAGGGGGCTGGAAACACCATATATTTT.